This T cell receptor (beta chain) stems from a study of blood T cell repertoires in COVID-19. Study-level background: Researchers got acute and convalescent COVID-19 samples from the United States, Italy and Spain. Nucleic acid was either cDNA or gDNA, and it came from T cells, B-cell-depleted T cells, or PBMCs.

Original processing methods: Counts of nucleated cells, estimated from reference gene primer amplification, were obtained. Profiling relied on immunoSEQ multiplex PCR, and the TCRdb table lists in-frame clones only, not all of them. That table furnishes V, J and clone size, whereas the DNA furnished D and trimming. The data hold 99,000 or so clones, with roughly 91% observed a single time. CDR1 and CDR2 from the germline V gene are ENHRY and SYGVKD. Trimming removed 6 bases from V and 4 bases from J, with 24 bases in between. This CDR3 is built from 18 residues. The chain employs TRBV10-3 and TRBJ2-2; possibly TRBD2 for D (6 bases). The source of this sequence is a human donor in a cohort sampled during active COVID-19. Sample: peripheral blood. CDR3 sequence: CAISGGLMVGRSTGELFF. The CDR3 DNA reads TGTGCCATCAGCGGAGGACTAATGGTTGGTAGGAGCACCGGGGAGCTGTTTTTT.